These 6 T cell receptor beta chains originate from one sample sequenced in a study of blood T cell repertoires in COVID-19. Assay: immunoSEQ multiplex PCR; the TCRdb copy retains only in-frame clones and omits some. Of around 100,000 clones in the sample, 85% were seen once. Input material: peripheral blood. These receptors all stem from a human donor in a cohort sampled during active COVID-19.

This clone was found a few times. The chain is built from TRBV28 and TRBJ1-2; 8 bases map to TRBD1. This CDR3 is 14 amino acids long. Germline V gene lookup returns CDR1 MDHEN and CDR2 SYDVKM. Trimming cost V 6 bases and J 4 bases; bases outside gene matches: 7. CDR3 protein: CASRPPGGPYGYTF. The CDR3 DNA reads TGTGCCAGCAGACCCCCAGGGGGCCCCTATGGCTACACCTTC.

The chain carries TRBV18 and TRBJ1-4; no clear D gene. V shed 4 bases and J shed 6 bases, with 9 bases lying between them. The CDR3 loop spans 13 amino acids. Per the germline V gene, CDR1 is KGHSH and CDR2 is LQKENI. The CDR3 sequence: CASSRTTDEKLFF. CDR3 nucleotide sequence: TGTGCCAGCTCACGAACAACAGATGAAAAACTGTTTTTT.

The chain joins TRBV29-1 to TRBJ1-1; 7 bases match TRBD1. Germline CDR1 reads SQVTM; CDR2 reads ANQGSEA. Losses at the gene ends were 7 bases for V and 3 bases for J; bases not matched to a gene: 5. The CDR3 covers 12 residues. The CDR3 here is CSAIQGHTEAFF. The DNA of the CDR3 is TGCAGCGCTATACAGGGGCACACTGAAGCTTTCTTT.

V and J are TRBV6-5 and TRBJ1-5; TRBD1 matches at 7 bases. The CDR3 spans 15 residues. Losses at the gene ends were 6 bases for V and 6 bases for J; bases not matched to a gene: 11. Germline-derived CDR1 and CDR2 are MNHEY and SVGAGI. The CDR3 sequence: CASSSLTGQGQPQHF. The DNA for the CDR3 is TGTGCCAGCAGCTCATTGACAGGGCAAGGTCAGCCCCAGCATTTT.

V is TRBV27 and J is TRBJ2-7, with TRBD1 matching 7 bases. This CDR3 has 15 amino acids. Trimming cost V 8 bases and J 3 bases; bases outside gene matches: 13. CDR1 is MNHEY and CDR2 is SMNVEV in the germline V gene (reference sequence). CDR3 in amino acids: CASRSGTADYYEQYF. The CDR3 nucleotides are TGTGCCAGCCGATCCGGGACAGCCGATTACTACGAGCAGTACTTC.

The chain is built from TRBV27 and TRBJ1-1, with TRBD1 identical over 10 bases. Germline CDR1 is MNHEY and CDR2 is SMNVEV (reference sequence). With 6 bases clipped from V and 4 bases from J, the junction kept 5 bases outside the gene matches. This CDR3 contains 14 residues. The CDR3 protein is CASSPGQGSTEAFF. The CDR3 DNA follows: TGTGCCAGCAGCCCGGGACAGGGGAGCACTGAAGCTTTCTTT.